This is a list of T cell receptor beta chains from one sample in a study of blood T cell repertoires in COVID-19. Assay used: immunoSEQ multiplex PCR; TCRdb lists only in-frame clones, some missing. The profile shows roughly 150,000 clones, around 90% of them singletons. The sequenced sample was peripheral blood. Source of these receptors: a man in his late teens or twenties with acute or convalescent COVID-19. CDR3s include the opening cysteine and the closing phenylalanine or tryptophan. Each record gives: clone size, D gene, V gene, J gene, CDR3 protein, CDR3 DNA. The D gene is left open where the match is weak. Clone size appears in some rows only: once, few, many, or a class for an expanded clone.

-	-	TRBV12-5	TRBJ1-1	CASVLNRAATEAFF	TGTGCTAGTGTTTTAAACAGGGCAGCCACTGAAGCTTTCTTT
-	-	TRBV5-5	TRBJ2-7	CASSLGGPNYEQYF	TGTGCCAGCAGCTTGGGGGGGCCTAACTACGAGCAGTACTTC
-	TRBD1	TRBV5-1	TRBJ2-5	CASSLVGTGEETQYF	TGCGCCAGCAGCTTGGTGGGGACAGGCGAAGAGACCCAGTACTTC
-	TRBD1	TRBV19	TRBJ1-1	CASTRGDRLNTEAFF	TGTGCCAGTACCAGGGGGGACAGGTTGAACACTGAAGCTTTCTTT
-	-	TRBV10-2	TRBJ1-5	CASSERGAEQPQHF	TGCGCCAGCAGTGAGCGGGGGGCTGAGCAGCCCCAGCATTTT
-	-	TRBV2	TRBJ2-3	CASRRTSTDTQYF	TGTGCCAGCAGGAGGACTAGCACAGATACGCAGTATTTT
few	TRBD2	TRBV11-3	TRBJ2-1	CASSLETSANEQFF	TGTGCCAGCAGCTTAGAGACTAGCGCCAATGAGCAGTTCTTC
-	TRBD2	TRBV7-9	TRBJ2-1	CASSSGRGDSISYNEQFF	TGTGCCAGCAGCTCAGGTCGGGGGGATTCCATTTCCTACAATGAGCAGTTCTTC
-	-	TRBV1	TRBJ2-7	CTSSHRGGGEQYF	TGCACCAGCAGCCACAGGGGCGGGGGCGAGCAGTACTTC
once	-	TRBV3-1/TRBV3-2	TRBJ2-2	CATHQTNTGELFF	TGTGCCACCCATCAAACGAACACCGGGGAGCTGTTTTTT
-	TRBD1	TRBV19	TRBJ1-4	CASRRQGANEKLFF	TGTGCCAGTAGAAGACAGGGGGCTAATGAAAAACTGTTTTTT
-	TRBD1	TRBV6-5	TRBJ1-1	CASIQGRGNGAFF	TGTGCCAGCATTCAAGGCAGGGGGAATGGGGCTTTCTTT
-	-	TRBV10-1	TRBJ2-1	CASSEGGLFYNEQFF	TGCGCCAGCAGTGAGGGAGGCCTTTTCTACAATGAGCAGTTCTTC
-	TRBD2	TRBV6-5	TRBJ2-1	CASSYASGGGNEQFF	TGTGCCAGCAGTTACGCTAGCGGGGGTGGGAATGAGCAGTTCTTC
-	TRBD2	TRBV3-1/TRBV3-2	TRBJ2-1	CASSQAASGGVKGQFF	TGTGCCAGCAGCCAAGCAGCTAGCGGGGGGGTTAAGGGGCAGTTCTTC
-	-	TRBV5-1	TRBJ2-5	CASSSGGRYQETQYF	TGCGCCAGCAGCTCCGGAGGGAGGTACCAAGAGACCCAGTACTTC
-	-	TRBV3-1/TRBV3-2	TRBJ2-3	CASSQLGGASTDTQYF	TGTGCCAGCAGCCAATTGGGCGGGGCAAGCACAGATACGCAGTATTTT
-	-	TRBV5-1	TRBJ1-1	CASREVSNTEAFF	TGCGCCAGCAGAGAGGTCTCGAACACTGAAGCTTTCTTT
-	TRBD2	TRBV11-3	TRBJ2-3	CASSPGLAPGTDTQYF	TGTGCCAGCAGCCCCGGACTAGCTCCAGGCACAGATACGCAGTATTTT
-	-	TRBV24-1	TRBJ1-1	CATSQGMNTEAFF	TGTGCCACCAGTCAGGGCATGAACACTGAAGCTTTCTTT